A selection of T cell receptor beta chains follows, all from one sample in a study of identical twins. TCRdb analysed the 5' RACE reads with MiXCR anew, one entry per CDR3 protein. This repertoire shows 1.5 million to 2 million distinct CDR3 sequences, about 32% found once; its top ten account for about 0.27%. The sample taken for sequencing was cord blood. The receptors shown here come from a newborn girl in good health. Each CDR3 is given with its conserved first and last residue. Fields, in order: clone size, D gene, J gene, V gene, CDR3 DNA, CDR3 protein. The D gene is left open where the match is weak. Some rows mark clone size as missing; the rest say once, few, many or name a class of expanded clone.

abundance: .; d_gene: .; j_gene: TRBJ1-6; v_gene: TRBV19; CDR3nt: TGTGCCAGTTTAATGCCGGGGATTTCACCCCTCCACTTT; CDR3aa: CASLMPGISPLHF
abundance: .; d_gene: .; j_gene: TRBJ2-3; v_gene: TRBV7-2; CDR3nt: TGTGCCAGCAGCCGACTCGTCAACGTGGCAGATACGCAGTATTTT; CDR3aa: CASSRLVNVADTQYF
abundance: .; d_gene: TRBD2; j_gene: TRBJ2-2; v_gene: TRBV29-1; CDR3nt: TGCAGCGTTGAAGAGAGCGGGGGAGGGAATACCGGGGAGCTGTTTTTT; CDR3aa: CSVEESGGGNTGELFF
abundance: few; d_gene: .; j_gene: TRBJ2-7; v_gene: TRBV5-1; CDR3nt: TGCGCCAGCAGCTTGGAGGCCTGGTACGAGCAGTACTTC; CDR3aa: CASSLEAWYEQYF
abundance: few; d_gene: .; j_gene: TRBJ2-3; v_gene: TRBV28; CDR3nt: TGTGCCAGCCTCCCCAGCCCGGGAACCTCTAGCACAGATACGCAGTATTTT; CDR3aa: CASLPSPGTSSTDTQYF
abundance: .; d_gene: .; j_gene: TRBJ1-6; v_gene: TRBV20-1; CDR3nt: TGCAGTGCTAGGTGGACTGGGGAGAATTCACCCCTCCACTTT; CDR3aa: CSARWTGENSPLHF
abundance: few; d_gene: .; j_gene: TRBJ2-7; v_gene: TRBV7-2; CDR3nt: TGTGCCAGCAGCTTAGTGGGATTGGTCTGGACTGGACCTTACAATGAGCAGTACTTC; CDR3aa: CASSLVGLVWTGPYNEQYF
abundance: few; d_gene: TRBD1; j_gene: TRBJ1-2; v_gene: TRBV3-1; CDR3nt: TGTGCCAGCAGCCGAAAGGACGACAGGGTTTTATCAGGGAACTATGGCTACACCTTC; CDR3aa: CASSRKDDRVLSGNYGYTF
abundance: .; d_gene: .; j_gene: TRBJ2-1; v_gene: TRBV5-1; CDR3nt: TGCGCCAGCAGCTTAGGCGACCCACGTTACAATGAGCAGTTCTTC; CDR3aa: CASSLGDPRYNEQFF
abundance: few; d_gene: .; j_gene: TRBJ2-7; v_gene: TRBV4-1; CDR3nt: TGCGCCAGCAGCCAAGTGCGAGAGGCCTACGAGCAGTACTTC; CDR3aa: CASSQVREAYEQYF
abundance: once; d_gene: TRBD2; j_gene: TRBJ2-5; v_gene: TRBV14; CDR3nt: TGTGCCAGCAGCCAACTAGCGGGGCACTCCTACGGGCAGTACTTC; CDR3aa: CASSQLAGHSYGQYF
abundance: few; d_gene: TRBD1; j_gene: TRBJ2-3; v_gene: TRBV4-2; CDR3nt: TGTGCCAGCAGCCCGAACAGGGGAATCGAGCAGGGCACAGGTACGCAGTATTTT; CDR3aa: CASSPNRGIEQGTGTQYF
abundance: few; d_gene: TRBD1; j_gene: TRBJ2-5; v_gene: TRBV5-1; CDR3nt: TGCGCCAGCAGCATATACAGGGGCGGGGAGACCCAGTACTTC; CDR3aa: CASSIYRGGETQYF
abundance: .; d_gene: .; j_gene: TRBJ2-3; v_gene: TRBV5-1; CDR3nt: TGCGCCAGCAGCTTTTTAAGTGCCACAGATACGCAGTATTTT; CDR3aa: CASSFLSATDTQYF
abundance: .; d_gene: TRBD2; j_gene: TRBJ2-3; v_gene: TRBV20-1; CDR3nt: TGCAGTGCTAGAGGTTTGCTAGCGGGCACAGATACGCAGTATTTT; CDR3aa: CSARGLLAGTDTQYF
abundance: .; d_gene: TRBD1; j_gene: TRBJ1-2; v_gene: TRBV4-2; CDR3nt: TGTGCCAGCAGCCAACTTAATACAGGGGCGGGGGGCTACACCTTC; CDR3aa: CASSQLNTGAGGYTF
abundance: few; d_gene: .; j_gene: TRBJ2-7; v_gene: TRBV12-3/TRBV12-4; CDR3nt: TGTGCCAGCGGTGCAGGGCTTCGGGTCGAGCAGTACTTC; CDR3aa: CASGAGLRVEQYF
abundance: many; d_gene: .; j_gene: TRBJ2-3; v_gene: TRBV12-3/TRBV12-4; CDR3nt: TGTGCCAGCAGTTTACGGCTAGATACGCAGTATTTT; CDR3aa: CASSLRLDTQYF
abundance: few; d_gene: .; j_gene: TRBJ1-4; v_gene: TRBV3-1; CDR3nt: TGTGCCAGCAGCCAAGAGGGGAGGCAGGGGAGGACTAATGAAAAACTGTTTTTT; CDR3aa: CASSQEGRQGRTNEKLFF
abundance: .; d_gene: TRBD2; j_gene: TRBJ2-1; v_gene: TRBV12-3/TRBV12-4; CDR3nt: TGTGCCAGCAGTTTATTTCTTAGCGGGGGGTTCCCACGGTTCTTC; CDR3aa: CASSLFLSGGFPRFF
abundance: few; d_gene: TRBD2; j_gene: TRBJ2-1; v_gene: TRBV20-1; CDR3nt: TGCAGTGCTCTCAACCTAGCGGGGGAGGGGAATGAGCAGTTCTTC; CDR3aa: CSALNLAGEGNEQFF
abundance: few; d_gene: .; j_gene: TRBJ1-5; v_gene: TRBV30; CDR3nt: TGTGCCTGGAGTGTACTCAATCAGCCCCAGCATTTT; CDR3aa: CAWSVLNQPQHF
abundance: once; d_gene: TRBD1; j_gene: TRBJ1-1; v_gene: TRBV6-6; CDR3nt: TGTGCCAGCAGTTACATCAGGACAGGGCACACTGAAGCTTTCTTT; CDR3aa: CASSYIRTGHTEAFF